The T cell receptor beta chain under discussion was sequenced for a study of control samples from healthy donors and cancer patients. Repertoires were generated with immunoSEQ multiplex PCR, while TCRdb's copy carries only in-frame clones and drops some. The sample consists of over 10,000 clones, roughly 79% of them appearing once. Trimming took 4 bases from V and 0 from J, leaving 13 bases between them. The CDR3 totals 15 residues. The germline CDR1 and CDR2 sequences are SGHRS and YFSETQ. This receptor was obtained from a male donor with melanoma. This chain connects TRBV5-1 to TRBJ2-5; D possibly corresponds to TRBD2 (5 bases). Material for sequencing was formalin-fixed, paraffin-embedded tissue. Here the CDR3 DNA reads TGCGCCAGCAGCGAGGGAAACCCGTACCAAGAGACCCAGTACTTC. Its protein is CASSEGNPYQETQYF.